The clone carrying this T cell receptor (beta chain) was seen repeatedly, ten times or more. TCRdb itself ran the RT-PCR reads through MiXCR, one entry per CDR3 protein. Here the sample spans hundreds of thousands of distinct CDR3 sequences, 12% to 15% being singletons. Trimming stripped 4 bases from V and 6 bases from J, with 10 bases between. This CDR3 comprises 12 residues. Germline V gene sequence: CDR1 SGHRS, CDR2 YFSETQ. This receptor was obtained from a female donor in good health, serving as a healthy control. This chain uses TRBV5-1 with TRBJ1-2; no reliable D call. What was sequenced was memory CD4+ T cells from blood. The CDR3, as DNA: TGCGCCAGCAGCCTAGACATGGATGGCTACACCTTC. Translation: CASSLDMDGYTF.